The 11 T cell receptor beta chains presented below share a single source sample, sequenced in a study of T cells in Graves' hyperthyroidism and ophthalmopathy. TCR beta CDR3 regions were amplified from RNA transcripts. Primed by the HTBI set, a first-round RT-PCR was run on the TCR CDR3. TCRdb re-analysed the multiplex PCR reads in MiXCR, keeping a single row per CDR3 protein. The sample lists about 700,000 distinct CDR3 sequences, 45% occurring once. Material for sequencing was peripheral blood or thyroid tissue (not recorded which). These receptors were taken from an adult man with Graves' disease, either hyperthyroidism or ophthalmopathy (not recorded which).

Regarding this clonotype: The germline gene is not matched at one end of the junction; a read error may be the cause. V and J are TRBV7-7 and TRBJ2-5; TRBD2 aligns across 11 bases. This CDR3 contains 19 residues. Germline loops: CDR1 SSHAT, CDR2 FNYEAQ (reference sequence). Written as DNA, the CDR3 is TGTGCTAGCAGCTTCGGGGCCCGGAGACTAGCGGGGAACCAAGAGACCCAGTACTTC. It encodes CASSFGARRLAGNQETQYF.

This clonotype was counted only a few times. The chain uses TRBV6-5 and TRBJ1-4, with D perhaps TRBD1 (6 bases). CDR3 length: 14 amino acids. The V end lost 6 bases, the J end lost 3 bases, and 11 bases lay between the germline ends. Germline lookup yields CDR1 MNHEY and CDR2 SVGAGI. The CDR3, as DNA: TGTGCCAGCAGACGGACAGAGTCTAATGAAAAACTGTTTTTT. Translation gives CASRRTESNEKLFF.

The J gene is TRBJ2-7, the V gene TRBV12-3 or TRBV12-4, with 8 positions matching TRBD1. This CDR3 is built from 13 residues. V lost 10 bases to trimming and J lost 6 bases; unmatched junction nucleotides: 11. The CDR3 is CATMTGDIGEQYF. CDR3 coding DNA: TGTGCCACTATGACAGGGGATATCGGCGAGCAGTACTTC.

To note about this clonotype: A much larger clone differs by one base, so this may be a read error. This sequence joins TRBV7-6 and TRBJ1-6; D perhaps matches TRBD1 (5 bases). CDR1 and CDR2 from the germline V gene are SGHVS and FNYEAQ. This CDR3 has 14 amino acids. V dropped 1 base and J dropped 13 bases, with 14 bases sitting between them. The CDR3 nucleotides read TGTGCCAGCAGCTTAGACTTTCCAGGGTCGCCCCTCCACTTT. This gives the protein CASSLDFPGSPLHF.

This clonotype was seen a handful of times. V and J are TRBV20-1 and TRBJ1-5, with D perhaps matching TRBD1 (6 bases). CDR1 and CDR2 (germline): DFQATT, SNEGSKA (reference sequence). Trimming removed 1 base at V and 6 bases at J, with 13 bases between. The CDR3 length is 14 residues. The CDR3, as DNA: TGCAGTGCTAGAGCCTCAGGGGCGGGTCAGCCCCAGCATTTT. Amino acids: CSARASGAGQPQHF.

In this sample, this clonotype turned up many times. This rearrangement joins TRBV2 to TRBJ1-3; D unclear. The CDR3 is made up of 15 amino acids. V lost 9 bases and J lost 3, with 18 bases in between. Looked up from germline, CDR1 is SNHLY and CDR2 is FYNNEI. The CDR3 sequence is CARSVSEDSGNTIYF. The CDR3 region has the DNA TGTGCCAGGTCGGTGTCGGAGGATAGTGGAAACACCATATATTTT.

This clonotype was counted at least ten times. The V call is TRBV29-1, the J call TRBJ2-5, with TRBD1 as a possible D gene (6 bases). Germline V gene sequence: CDR1 SQVTM, CDR2 ANQGSEA. Trimming took 3 bases from V and 5 from J, leaving 13 bases between them. The CDR3 is 13 residues long. The CDR3, as DNA: TGCAGCGTTGACAGGGGTTCGCGGGAGACCCAGTACTTC. It codes for CSVDRGSRETQYF.

This chain uses TRBV15 with TRBJ1-1; possibly TRBD1 for D (5 bases). The CDR3 covers 13 residues. V lost 0 bases, J lost 11 bases, and 13 bases lay in between. Germline values: CDR1 LNHNV, CDR2 YYDKDF (reference sequence). The CDR3 DNA follows: TGTGCCACCAGCAGAGATAGAGGGACTGGGGCTTTCTTT. Amino acids: CATSRDRGTGAFF.

The V call is TRBV7-9, the J call TRBJ1-2, with 8 bases matching TRBD1. Germline V gene lookup returns CDR1 SEHNR and CDR2 FQNEAQ (reference sequence). With V trimmed by 4 bases and J by 7 bases, 11 bases remained unmatched. CDR3 length: 15 residues. CDR3 protein: CASSSADRASGGYTF. DNA for the CDR3: TGTGCCAGCAGCTCCGCGGACAGGGCCTCAGGTGGCTACACCTTC.

In its sample, this clonotype was seen many times. This sequence joins TRBV19 and TRBJ1-1; TRBD1 matches at 7 bases. This CDR3 contains 13 residues. Germline V gives CDR1 LNHDA, CDR2 SQIVND (reference sequence). V was pared by 7 bases and J by 11 bases, with 13 bases of the junction left unmatched. CDR3 sequence (DNA): TGTGCCAGTACCGTTGACAGGGATGGGAGGGCTTTCTTT. It yields the protein CASTVDRDGRAFF.

The rearrangement joins TRBV7-2 to TRBJ1-4, with D maybe TRBD1 (6 bases). The germline V gene encodes CDR1 SGHTA and CDR2 FQGNSA. The germline V and J ends were trimmed by 4 bases and 3 bases, with 12 bases remaining between them. The CDR3 loop spans 15 amino acids. In DNA form, the CDR3 reads TGTGCCAGCAGCTCGAGGGGGGCTCCTAATGAAAAACTGTTTTTT. Encoded protein: CASSSRGAPNEKLFF.